The 22 T cell receptor beta chains given below trace back to one sample, sequenced in a study of blood T cell repertoires in COVID-19. TCRdb keeps only in-frame clones here, not all; method: immunoSEQ multiplex PCR. This sample has some 240,000 clones, with about 83% found just once. Sequencing used peripheral blood. All receptors come from a woman between 35 and 50 years old who had recovered from COVID-19.

This clone came up once. This chain uses TRBV5-1 with TRBJ2-7, with TRBD1 matching over 7 bases. Germline-derived CDR1 and CDR2 are SGHRS and YFSETQ. The CDR3 runs 13 residues. With 3 bases clipped from V and 5 bases from J, the junction kept 5 bases outside the gene matches. The DNA of the CDR3 is TGCGCCAGCAGCTCGACAGGGCTAGACGAGCAGTACTTC. This codes for CASSSTGLDEQYF.

The chain is built from TRBV5-1 and TRBJ2-2, with D perhaps matching TRBD1 (6 bases). Germline CDR1 reads SGHRS; CDR2 reads YFSETQ. Trimming took off 4 bases at V and 1 base at J, with 8 bases between the two ends. CDR3 length: 14 residues. Written as DNA, the CDR3 is TGCGCCAGCAGCAGGGGACAGAACACCGGGGAGCTGTTTTTT. It translates to CASSRGQNTGELFF. Variable domain in full (rest from reference TRBV5-1 and TRBJ2-2): KAGVTQTPRYLIKTRGQQVTLSCSPISGHRSVSWYQQTPGQGLQFLFEYFSETQRNKGNFPGRFSGRQFSNSRSEMNVSTLELGDSALYLCASSRGQNTGELFFGEGSRLTVL.

The chain combines TRBV27 with TRBJ2-2; 7 bases map to TRBD1. The CDR3 loop spans 15 amino acids. Trimming cost V 6 bases and J 3 bases; bases outside gene matches: 7. Germline V gives CDR1 MNHEY, CDR2 SMNVEV (reference sequence). CDR3 protein: CASRWDSSYTGELFF. Written as DNA, the CDR3 is TGTGCCAGCAGGTGGGACAGCTCGTACACCGGGGAGCTGTTTTTT.

The chain links TRBV5-5 to TRBJ2-7; D perhaps matches TRBD1 (6 bases). Germline lookup yields CDR1 SGHKS and CDR2 YYEKEE (reference sequence). V was shortened by 2 bases and J by 2 bases, with 11 bases between the two germline ends. The CDR3 contains 14 residues. Here the CDR3 reads CASSFTGTPYEQYF. The CDR3 region has the DNA TGTGCCAGCAGCTTCACAGGGACCCCCTACGAGCAGTACTTC.

This chain uses TRBV9 with TRBJ1-6; the D is unclear. The V and J ends lost 2 bases and 3 bases respectively, with 6 bases between them. Germline V gives CDR1 SGDLS, CDR2 YYNGEE. This CDR3 is 14 amino acids long. CDR3 in amino acids: CASSVTDYNSPLHF. In DNA form, the CDR3 reads TGTGCCAGCAGCGTCACAGACTATAATTCACCCCTCCACTTT.

The J gene is TRBJ1-1, the V gene TRBV7-9; D gene uncertain. V gave up 0 bases and J gave up 9 bases, with 8 bases separating them. The CDR3 extends over 12 amino acids. CDR1 and CDR2 (germline): SEHNR, FQNEAQ (reference sequence). In DNA form, the CDR3 reads TGTGCCAGCAGCTTAGCAGCACAGCAAGCTTTCTTT. Translated, it gives CASSLAAQQAFF. Drawing the rest from reference TRBV7-9 and TRBJ1-1, the complete variable domain is DTGVSQNPRHKITKRGQNVTFRCDPISEHNRLYWYRQTLGQGPEFLTYFQNEAQLEKSRLLSDRFSAERPKGSFSTLEIQRTEQGDSAMYLCASSLAAQQAFFGQGTRLTVV.

The sample holds a few counts of this clone. V and J are TRBV3-1 (or the pseudogene TRBV3-2) and TRBJ1-2; no definite D call. The CDR3 spans 13 residues. Germline CDR1 is LGHDT and CDR2 is YNNKEL (reference sequence). V lost 1 base and J lost 7, with 10 bases in between. The CDR3 loop reads CASSQGTRAGYTF. DNA of the CDR3: TGTGCCAGCAGCCAAGGGACTCGGGCTGGCTACACCTTC.

The sample holds one count of this clone. The genes are TRBV5-1 and TRBJ2-1; TRBD2 aligns across 9 bases. The CDR3 length is 16 residues. Germline V gene lookup returns CDR1 SGHRS and CDR2 YFSETQ. V was clipped by 5 bases and J by 3 bases; unmatched bases: 9. In DNA, the CDR3 is TGCGCCAGCAGTCCCGAGCCTAGCGGGGACTACAATGAGCAGTTCTTC. Residues: CASSPEPSGDYNEQFF. Based on the CDR3 plus reference TRBV5-1 and TRBJ2-1, the full variable domain is KAGVTQTPRYLIKTRGQQVTLSCSPISGHRSVSWYQQTPGQGLQFLFEYFSETQRNKGNFPGRFSGRQFSNSRSEMNVSTLELGDSALYLCASSPEPSGDYNEQFFGPGTRLTVL.

The rearrangement links TRBV3-1 (or the pseudogene TRBV3-2) to TRBJ2-4, with TRBD2 as a possible D gene (5 bases). Per the germline V gene, CDR1 is LGHDT and CDR2 is YNNKEL (reference sequence). Trimming stripped 6 bases from V and 3 bases from J, with 24 bases between. The CDR3 sequence is 18 residues long. The CDR3 DNA sequence: TGTGCCAGCAGGGAGACACGGGATCTTCGGCGGAACAAAAACATTCAGTACTTC. Its protein is CASRETRDLRRNKNIQYF.

This chain connects TRBV5-5 to TRBJ2-7, with TRBD1 matching over 9 bases. Germline-derived CDR1 and CDR2 are SGHKS and YYEKEE (reference sequence). The CDR3 covers 14 residues. The V gene end was trimmed by 3 bases and the J gene end by 6 bases; junction bases not matched to a gene: 7. Here the CDR3 DNA reads TGTGCCAGCAGCTCCAGGACAGGGGCTGGCGAGCAGTACTTC. Encoded protein: CASSSRTGAGEQYF.

V gene TRBV7-8 combines with J gene TRBJ2-7; weak D call: TRBD1 (5 bases). Trimming removed 1 base at V and 2 bases at J, with 9 bases between. Germline V gives CDR1 SGHVS, CDR2 FQNEAQ. The CDR3 length is 14 residues. This CDR3 is CASSLGQRTYEQYF. CDR3 coding DNA: TGTGCCAGCAGCTTAGGACAGCGAACCTACGAGCAGTACTTC.

The V call is TRBV2, the J call TRBJ2-7; unclear D gene. The CDR3 spans 11 residues. Trimming cost V 8 bases and J 3 bases, with 8 bases left between them. Germline V gene lookup returns CDR1 SNHLY and CDR2 FYNNEI. The CDR3 loop is CASAYSYEQYF. The CDR3 DNA reads TGTGCCAGCGCTTACAGCTACGAGCAGTACTTC.

The V gene is TRBV27, the J gene TRBJ2-1; maybe TRBD1 (7 bases). CDR3 length: 15 amino acids. Trimming removed 6 bases from V and 5 bases from J, with 17 bases in between. Germline-derived CDR1 and CDR2 are MNHEY and SMNVEV (reference sequence). The CDR3 here is CASSPNRGGNNEQFF. The CDR3, as DNA: TGTGCCAGCAGCCCTAACAGGGGCGGGAACAATGAGCAGTTCTTC.

J is TRBJ2-7 and V is TRBV11-3; 11 positions agree with TRBD1. This CDR3 comprises 16 residues. Germline trimming cut 1 base from V and 2 bases from J; bases unmatched to any gene: 4. Per the germline V gene, CDR1 is SGHNT and CDR2 is YENEEA. The CDR3 here is CASSLGRGQGAYEQYF. The DNA of the CDR3 is TGTGCCAGCAGCTTAGGTAGGGGACAGGGGGCCTACGAGCAGTACTTC.

The V and J genes are TRBV5-1 and TRBJ1-1; D not certain. Trimming pared 2 bases from V and 1 base from J, leaving 9 bases between. This CDR3 contains 14 residues. Germline V lookup: CDR1 SGHRS, CDR2 YFSETQ. CDR3 amino acids: CASSFNTENTEAFF. The CDR3 nucleotides are TGCGCCAGCAGCTTTAATACTGAGAACACTGAAGCTTTCTTT.

The chain recombines TRBV9 with TRBJ1-1; no clear D gene. V lost 0 bases, J lost 7 bases, and 13 bases lay in between. Germline-derived CDR1 and CDR2 are SGDLS and YYNGEE. This CDR3 is 14 amino acids long. For the CDR3, the DNA is TGTGCCAGCAGCGTAGACACTATGCGAGTTGAAGCTTTCTTT. Amino acid sequence: CASSVDTMRVEAFF.

J is TRBJ2-7 and V is TRBV3-1 (or the pseudogene TRBV3-2), with 7 bases aligning to TRBD2. The trim removed 5 bases at V and 3 bases at J, leaving 10 bases unmatched. The length of the CDR3 is 15 residues. Germline V CDR1 and CDR2: LGHDT, YNNKEL (reference sequence). CDR3 sequence (DNA): TGTGCCAGCAGCACCTCGGGGGGACCGAACTACGAGCAGTACTTC. This sequence encodes CASSTSGGPNYEQYF.

This clone occurred once. The chain is built from TRBV3-1 (or the pseudogene TRBV3-2) and TRBJ1-1; D remains ambiguous. V gave up 4 bases and J gave up 0 bases, with 6 bases separating them. Germline V CDR1 and CDR2: LGHDT, YNNKEL (reference sequence). The CDR3 runs 13 residues. The CDR3 DNA reads as TGTGCCAGCAGCCCCACGGTGAACACTGAAGCTTTCTTT. It is translated as CASSPTVNTEAFF.

This clone was seen only a few times. The V gene is TRBV7-2, the J gene TRBJ1-1; TRBD1 might be the D (5 bases). V was shortened by 5 bases and J by 6 bases, with 19 bases between the two germline ends. This CDR3 spans 15 amino acids. CDR1 SGHTA and CDR2 FQGNSA come from the germline V gene. The CDR3 reads CASSPRGGRYAEAFF. The DNA for the CDR3 is TGTGCCAGCAGCCCCCGGGGCGGGAGGTACGCTGAAGCTTTCTTT.

The DNA of the CDR3 is TGTGCCAGCAGCTCCTTTGGACAGGCCCCCTATGGCTACACCTTC. It specifies CASSSFGQAPYGYTF. The chain links TRBV11-3 to TRBJ1-2; 7 positions match TRBD1. This CDR3 comprises 15 residues. Trimming cost V 4 bases and J 4 bases; bases outside gene matches: 9. Germline loops: CDR1 SGHNT, CDR2 YENEEA.

The chain couples TRBV13 to TRBJ2-2; TRBD1 might be the D (5 bases). CDR3 length equals 13 residues. V was pared by 5 bases and J by 8 bases, with 12 bases between. Germline values: CDR1 PRHDT, CDR2 FYEKMQ (reference sequence). CDR3 in amino acids: CASSVQVSGELFF. The CDR3, as DNA: TGTGCCAGCAGCGTACAGGTTTCGGGGGAGCTGTTTTTT.

The chain links TRBV28 to TRBJ2-7; 7 nucleotides match TRBD1. Per germline, CDR1 MDHEN and CDR2 SYDVKM. Trimming took 6 bases from V and 4 from J; bases not matched to a gene: 12. The CDR3 is 15 amino acids. Here the CDR3 DNA reads TGTGCCAGCAGCAGAATACAGGGGTCTAGGTACGAGCAGTACTTC. Translation: CASSRIQGSRYEQYF.